Presented here are 4 T cell receptor beta chains from one specimen sequenced in a study of T cells in women clearing cervical HPV infection. TCRdb's copy holds only in-frame clones and misses some; the assay was immunoSEQ multiplex PCR. Its table lists fewer than 30,000 clones. The sequenced sample was blood buffy coat. These receptor sequences come from a woman aged 18-70 years with a cervical HPV16 infection that either progressed to CIN3+ or cleared (not recorded which).

CDR3 loop: CAWSSGEGPGNTIYF. CDR3 bases read: TGTGCCTGGAGTAGCGGGGAGGGACCTGGAAACACC. V and J are TRBV30 and TRBJ1-3; possible D gene TRBD1, 5 bases. The read is 3 residues too short to cover the CDR3 end, so that end is filled in from the germline J gene. V dropped 2 bases and J dropped 2 bases, with 13 bases sitting between them. There are 15 residues in the CDR3. Germline CDR1 reads GTSNPN; CDR2 reads SVGIG (reference sequence). Complete variable domain (other parts from reference TRBV30 and TRBJ1-3): SQTIHQWPATLVQPVGSPLSLECTVEGTSNPNLYWYRQAAGRGLQLLFYSVGIGQISSEVPQNLSASRPQDRQFILSSKKLLLSDSGFYLCAWSSGEGPGNTIYFGEGSWLTVV.

Remarks on this clone: The read stops 3 residues short of the end of the CDR3; the missing end is completed from the germline J gene. The rearrangement joins TRBV19 to TRBJ2-3, with 10 nucleotides matching TRBD1. The CDR3 consists of 15 residues. CDR1 is LNHDA, CDR2 SQIVND, per germline (reference sequence). CDR3 residues: CASSPRQGANQPQYF. The sequenced CDR3 bases are TGTGCCAGTAGTCCTAGACAGGGGGCGAATCAGCCG.

On this clone itself: The read finishes 3 residues shy of the CDR3 end, and the germline J gene is used to complete it. V is TRBV7-2 and J is TRBJ1-1, with D unresolved. The CDR3 contains 13 residues. The V end lost 1 base, the J end lost 1 base, and 4 bases lay between the germline ends. Germline V gives CDR1 SGHTA, CDR2 FQGNSA. CDR3 bases read: TGTGCCAGCAGCTTAGGACAGAACACTGAA. Protein product: CASSLGQNTE. The whole CDR3 region reads CASSLGQNTEAFF.

About this clone itself: The sequenced fragment ends 3 residues before the CDR3 boundary, so the rest is inferred from the germline J gene. The chain joins TRBV7-6 to TRBJ1-2, with D possibly TRBD1 on 6 matching bases. CDR1 SGHVS and CDR2 FNYEAQ come from the germline V gene. The CDR3 covers 13 residues. Between the trimmed V and J ends, which lost 4 bases and 7 bases, there was a span of 13 bases. CDR3 bases read: TGTGCCAGCAGCTCGACAGGTTATGTTGGC. Translating it yields CASSSTGYVG. The full-length CDR3 reads as CASSSTGYVGYTF.